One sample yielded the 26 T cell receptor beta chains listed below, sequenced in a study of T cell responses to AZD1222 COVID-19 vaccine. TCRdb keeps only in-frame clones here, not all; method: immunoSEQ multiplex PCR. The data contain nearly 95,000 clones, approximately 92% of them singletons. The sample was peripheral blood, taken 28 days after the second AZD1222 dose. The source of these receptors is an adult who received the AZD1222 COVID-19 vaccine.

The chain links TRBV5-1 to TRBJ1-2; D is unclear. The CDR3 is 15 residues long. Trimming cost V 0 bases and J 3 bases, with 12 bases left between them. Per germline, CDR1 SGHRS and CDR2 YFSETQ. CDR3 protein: CASSLAVIGYYGYTF. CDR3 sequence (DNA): TGCGCCAGCAGCTTGGCCGTCATAGGTTACTATGGCTACACCTTC.

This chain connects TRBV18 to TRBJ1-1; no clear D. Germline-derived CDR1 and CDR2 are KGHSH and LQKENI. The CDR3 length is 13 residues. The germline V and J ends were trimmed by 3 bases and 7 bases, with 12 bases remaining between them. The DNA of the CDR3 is TGTGCCAGCTCACCTGTGCGACCGCATGAAGCTTTCTTT. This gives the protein CASSPVRPHEAFF.

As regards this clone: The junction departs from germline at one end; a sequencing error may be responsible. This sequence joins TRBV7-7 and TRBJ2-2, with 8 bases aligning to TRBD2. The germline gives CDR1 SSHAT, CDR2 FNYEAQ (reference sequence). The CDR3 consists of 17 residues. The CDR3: CASSHTGTRDGTGELFF. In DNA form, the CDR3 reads TGTGCTAGCAGCCATACCGGGACTAGGGATGGGACCGGGGAGCTGTTTTTT.

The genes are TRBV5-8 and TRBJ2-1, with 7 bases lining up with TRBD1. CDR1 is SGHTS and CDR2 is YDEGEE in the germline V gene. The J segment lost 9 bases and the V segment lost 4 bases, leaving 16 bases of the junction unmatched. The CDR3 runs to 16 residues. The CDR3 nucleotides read TGTGCCAGCAGCCCATGGATAAGGACAGGATACGGTGAGCAGTTCTTC. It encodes CASSPWIRTGYGEQFF.

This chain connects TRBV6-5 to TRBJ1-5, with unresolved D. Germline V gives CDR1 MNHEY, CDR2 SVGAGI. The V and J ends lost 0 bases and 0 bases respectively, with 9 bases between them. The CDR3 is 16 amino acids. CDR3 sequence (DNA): TGTGCCAGCAGTTACTCGGCCGAGTATAGCAATCAGCCCCAGCATTTT. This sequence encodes CASSYSAEYSNQPQHF.

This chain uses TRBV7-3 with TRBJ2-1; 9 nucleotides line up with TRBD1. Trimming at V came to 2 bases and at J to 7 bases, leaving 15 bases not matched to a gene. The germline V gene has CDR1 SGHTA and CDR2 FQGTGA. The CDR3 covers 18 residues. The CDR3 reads CASSLLGTGFSGTNEQFF. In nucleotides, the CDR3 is TGTGCCAGCAGCTTACTCGGGACAGGGTTTTCGGGAACAAATGAGCAGTTCTTC.

CDR3 DNA sequence: TGTGCCAGCAGCGTATCTAGCAATCAGCCCCAGCATTTT. This translates into CASSVSSNQPQHF. The genes are TRBV9 and TRBJ1-5; no definite D call. CDR3 size: 13 residues. Germline V gives CDR1 SGDLS, CDR2 YYNGEE. Trimming removed 1 base at V and 0 bases at J, with 2 bases between.

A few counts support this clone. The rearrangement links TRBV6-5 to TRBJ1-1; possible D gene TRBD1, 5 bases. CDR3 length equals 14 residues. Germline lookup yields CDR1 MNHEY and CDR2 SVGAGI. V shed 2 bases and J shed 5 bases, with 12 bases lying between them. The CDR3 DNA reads TGTGCCAGCAGTTACAATGGGGGGGATACTGAAGCTTTCTTT. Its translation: CASSYNGGDTEAFF.

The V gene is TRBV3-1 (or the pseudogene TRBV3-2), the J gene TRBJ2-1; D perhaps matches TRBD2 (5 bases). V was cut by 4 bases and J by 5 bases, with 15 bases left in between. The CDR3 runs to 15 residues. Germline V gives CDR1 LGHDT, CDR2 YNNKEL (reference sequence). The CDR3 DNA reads TGTGCCAGCAGCCGAGGGTCGGGTAGCAACAATGAGCAGTTCTTC. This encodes CASSRGSGSNNEQFF.

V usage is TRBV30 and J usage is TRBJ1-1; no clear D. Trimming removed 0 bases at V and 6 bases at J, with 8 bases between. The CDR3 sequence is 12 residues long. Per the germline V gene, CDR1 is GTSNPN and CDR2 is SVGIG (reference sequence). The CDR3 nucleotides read TGTGCCTGGAGTGTTTTAAGCGCTGAAGCTTTCTTT. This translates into CAWSVLSAEAFF.

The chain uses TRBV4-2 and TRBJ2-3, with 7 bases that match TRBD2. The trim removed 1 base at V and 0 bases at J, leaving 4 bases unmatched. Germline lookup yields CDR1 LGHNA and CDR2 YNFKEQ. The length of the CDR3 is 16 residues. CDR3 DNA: TGTGCCAGCAGCCAAGTAGCGGGTCCTAGCACAGATACGCAGTATTTT. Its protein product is CASSQVAGPSTDTQYF.

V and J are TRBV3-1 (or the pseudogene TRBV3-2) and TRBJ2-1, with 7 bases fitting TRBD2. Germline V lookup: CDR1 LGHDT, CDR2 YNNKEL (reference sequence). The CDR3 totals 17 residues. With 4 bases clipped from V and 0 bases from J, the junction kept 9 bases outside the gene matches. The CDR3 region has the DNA TGTGCCAGCAGCCCAGCTCGGGGGGTTTACTCCTACAATGAGCAGTTCTTC. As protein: CASSPARGVYSYNEQFF.

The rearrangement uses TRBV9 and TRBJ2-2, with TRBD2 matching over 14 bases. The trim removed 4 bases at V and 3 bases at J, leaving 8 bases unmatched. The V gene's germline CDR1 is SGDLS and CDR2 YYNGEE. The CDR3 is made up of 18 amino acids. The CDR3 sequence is CASSRRLAGGHDTGELFF. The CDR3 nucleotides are TGTGCCAGCAGCCGGAGACTAGCGGGGGGGCATGACACCGGGGAGCTGTTTTTT.

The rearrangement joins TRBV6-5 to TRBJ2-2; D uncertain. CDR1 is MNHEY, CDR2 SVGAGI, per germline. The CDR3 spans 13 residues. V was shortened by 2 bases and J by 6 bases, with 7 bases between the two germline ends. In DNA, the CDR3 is TGTGCCAGCAGTTACAGGGTGGCCGGGGAGCTGTTTTTT. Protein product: CASSYRVAGELFF.

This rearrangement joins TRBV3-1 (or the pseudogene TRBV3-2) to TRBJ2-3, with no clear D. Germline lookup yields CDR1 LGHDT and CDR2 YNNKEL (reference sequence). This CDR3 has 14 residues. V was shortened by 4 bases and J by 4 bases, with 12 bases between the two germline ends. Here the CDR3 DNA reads TGTGCCAGCAGCCTCGAGACCTGGGCAGATACGCAGTATTTT. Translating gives CASSLETWADTQYF.

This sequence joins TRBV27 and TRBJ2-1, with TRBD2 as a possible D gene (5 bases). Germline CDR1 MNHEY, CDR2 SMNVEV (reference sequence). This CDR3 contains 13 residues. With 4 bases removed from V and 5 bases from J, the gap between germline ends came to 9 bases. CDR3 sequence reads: CASSSRGHNEQFF. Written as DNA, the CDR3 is TGTGCCAGCAGTTCCAGAGGGCACAATGAGCAGTTCTTC.

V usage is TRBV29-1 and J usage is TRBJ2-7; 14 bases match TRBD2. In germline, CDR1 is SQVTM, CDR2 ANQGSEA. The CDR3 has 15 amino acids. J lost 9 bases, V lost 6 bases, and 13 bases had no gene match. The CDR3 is CSVRAGTSGGEGQYF. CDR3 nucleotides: TGCAGCGTGAGGGCCGGGACTAGCGGGGGCGAGGGGCAGTACTTC.

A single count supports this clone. The CDR3 DNA reads TGTGCCAGCAGTTCACAGGGGGCTAATGAAAAACTGTTTTTT. Translation gives CASSSQGANEKLFF. The chain recombines TRBV27 with TRBJ1-4; the match to TRBD1 covers 8 bases. Germline CDR1 reads MNHEY; CDR2 reads SMNVEV (reference sequence). The junction had 1 base not matched to a gene; V was cut back by 4 bases and J by 3 bases. The CDR3 contains 14 residues.

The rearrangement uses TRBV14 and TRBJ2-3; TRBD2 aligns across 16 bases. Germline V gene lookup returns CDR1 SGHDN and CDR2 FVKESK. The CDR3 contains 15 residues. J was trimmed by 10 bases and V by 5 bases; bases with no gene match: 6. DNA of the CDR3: TGTGCCAGCAGCTCCGGGACTAGCGGGGGGGTGCCGCAGTATTTT. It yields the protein CASSSGTSGGVPQYF.

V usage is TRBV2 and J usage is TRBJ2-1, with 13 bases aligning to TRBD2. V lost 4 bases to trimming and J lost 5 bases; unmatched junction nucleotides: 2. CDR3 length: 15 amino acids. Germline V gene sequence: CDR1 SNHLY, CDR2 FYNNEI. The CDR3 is CASSAGTSGDNEQFF. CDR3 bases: TGTGCCAGCAGTGCAGGGACTAGCGGGGACAATGAGCAGTTCTTC.

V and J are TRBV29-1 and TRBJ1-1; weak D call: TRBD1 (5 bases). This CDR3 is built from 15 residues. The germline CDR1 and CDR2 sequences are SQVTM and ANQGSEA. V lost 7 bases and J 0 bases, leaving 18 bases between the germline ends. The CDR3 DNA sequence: TGCAGCGCCAGCCCAGGGTGGGGGATGAACACTGAAGCTTTCTTT. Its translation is CSASPGWGMNTEAFF.

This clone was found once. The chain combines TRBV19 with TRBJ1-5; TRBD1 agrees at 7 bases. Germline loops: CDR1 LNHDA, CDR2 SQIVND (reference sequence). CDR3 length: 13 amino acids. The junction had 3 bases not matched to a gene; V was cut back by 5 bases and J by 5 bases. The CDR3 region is CASSDQGDQPQHF. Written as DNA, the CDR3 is TGTGCCAGTAGTGACCAGGGGGATCAGCCCCAGCATTTT.

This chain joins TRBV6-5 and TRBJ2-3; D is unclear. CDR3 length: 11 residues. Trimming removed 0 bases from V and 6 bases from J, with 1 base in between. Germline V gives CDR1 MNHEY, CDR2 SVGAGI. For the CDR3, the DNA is TGTGCCAGCAGTTACTCGGATACGCAGTATTTT. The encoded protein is CASSYSDTQYF.

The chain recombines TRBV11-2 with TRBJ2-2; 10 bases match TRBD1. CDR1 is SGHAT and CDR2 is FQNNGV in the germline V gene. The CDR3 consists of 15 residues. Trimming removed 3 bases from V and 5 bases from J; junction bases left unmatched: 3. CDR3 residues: CASSFGTGVTGELFF. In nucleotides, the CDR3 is TGTGCCAGCAGCTTCGGGACAGGGGTTACCGGGGAGCTGTTTTTT.

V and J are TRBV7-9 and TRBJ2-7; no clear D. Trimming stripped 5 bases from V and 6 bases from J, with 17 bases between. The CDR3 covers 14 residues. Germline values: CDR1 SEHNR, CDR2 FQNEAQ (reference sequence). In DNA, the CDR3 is TGTGCCAGCAGCCGAGTTCAAGGATCAAGCGAGCAGTACTTC. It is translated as CASSRVQGSSEQYF. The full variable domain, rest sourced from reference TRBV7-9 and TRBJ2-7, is DTGVSQNPRHKITKRGQNVTFRCDPISEHNRLYWYRQTLGQGPEFLTYFQNEAQLEKSRLLSDRFSAERPKGSFSTLEIQRTEQGDSAMYLCASSRVQGSSEQYFGPGTRLTVT.

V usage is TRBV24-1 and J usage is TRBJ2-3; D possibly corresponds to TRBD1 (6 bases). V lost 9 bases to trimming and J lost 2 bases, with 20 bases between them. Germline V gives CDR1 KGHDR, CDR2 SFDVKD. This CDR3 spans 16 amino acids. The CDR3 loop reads CATQHAPGHLTDTQYF. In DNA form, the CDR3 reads TGTGCCACCCAACACGCACCGGGACATCTCACAGATACGCAGTATTTT.